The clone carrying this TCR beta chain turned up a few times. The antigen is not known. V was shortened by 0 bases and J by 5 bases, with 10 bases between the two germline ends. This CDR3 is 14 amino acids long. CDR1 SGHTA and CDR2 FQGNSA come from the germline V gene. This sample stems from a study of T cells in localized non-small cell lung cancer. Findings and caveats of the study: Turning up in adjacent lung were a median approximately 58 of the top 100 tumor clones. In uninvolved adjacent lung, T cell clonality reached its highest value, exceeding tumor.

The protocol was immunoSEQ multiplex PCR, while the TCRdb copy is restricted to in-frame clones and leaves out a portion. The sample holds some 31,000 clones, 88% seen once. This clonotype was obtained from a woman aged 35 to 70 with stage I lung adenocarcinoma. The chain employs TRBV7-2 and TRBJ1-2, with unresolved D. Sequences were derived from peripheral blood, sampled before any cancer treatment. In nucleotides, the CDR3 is TGTGCCAGCAGCTTAGCTTACACCGGATATGGCTACACCTTC. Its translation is CASSLAYTGYGYTF. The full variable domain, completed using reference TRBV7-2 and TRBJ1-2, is GAGVSQSPSNKVTEKGKDVELRCDPISGHTALYWYRQSLGQGLEFLIYFQGNSAPDKSGLPSDRFSAERTGGSVSTLTIQRTQQEDSAVYLCASSLAYTGYGYTFGSGTRLTVV.